This TCR beta chain was captured by sequencing in a study of T-cell memory formation after mild COVID-19. Constant-segment-primed 5'RACE gave TCR alpha and TCR beta cDNA libraries with sample barcodes and UMIs. TCRdb processed the 5' RACE reads anew with MiXCR; each CDR3 protein has one entry. Counted here are about 320,000 distinct CDR3 sequences, approximately 14% occurring once; the ten biggest clones make up roughly a fifth. CDR1 and CDR2 (germline): MNHEY, SVGAGI. V was clipped by 0 bases and J by 7 bases, with 15 bases between them. The CDR3 contains 15 residues. Sequenced input: PBMCs or a T cell subset sorted from them (not recorded which). The sequence came from a young man who had mild COVID-19 (a few samples of this study predate the infection). Cell type and time point are not known. The chain links TRBV6-5 to TRBJ1-2, with D unresolved. The DNA of the CDR3 is TGTGCCAGCAGTTACTCGAAGACGGCTGAAGGTGGCTACACCTTC. Residues: CASSYSKTAEGGYTF.